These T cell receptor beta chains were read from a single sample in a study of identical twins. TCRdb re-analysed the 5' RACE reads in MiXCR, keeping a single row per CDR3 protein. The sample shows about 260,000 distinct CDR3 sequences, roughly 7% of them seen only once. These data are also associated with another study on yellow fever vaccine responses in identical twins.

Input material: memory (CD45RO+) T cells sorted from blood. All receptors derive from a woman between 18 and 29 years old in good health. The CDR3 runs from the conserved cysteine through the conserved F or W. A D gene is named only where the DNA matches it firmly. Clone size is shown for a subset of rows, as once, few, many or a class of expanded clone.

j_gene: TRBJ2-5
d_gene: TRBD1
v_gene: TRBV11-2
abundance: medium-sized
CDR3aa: CASSLGTGATRETQYF
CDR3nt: TGTGCCAGCAGCTTAGGCACAGGGGCGACCCGCGAGACCCAGTACTTC

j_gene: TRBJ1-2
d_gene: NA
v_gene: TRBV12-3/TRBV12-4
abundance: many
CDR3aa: CASSFLGQTRARYGYTF
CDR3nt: TGTGCCAGCAGTTTCTTGGGGCAGACGCGGGCACGCTATGGCTACACCTTC

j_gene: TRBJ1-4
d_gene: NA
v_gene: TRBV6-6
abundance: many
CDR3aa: CASSSLQKLFF
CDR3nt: TGTGCCAGCAGTTCCTTGCAAAAACTGTTTTTT

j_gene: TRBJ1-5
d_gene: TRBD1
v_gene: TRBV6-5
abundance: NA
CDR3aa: CASSYSNRGDQPQHF
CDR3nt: TGTGCCAGCAGTTACTCGAACAGGGGCGATCAGCCCCAGCATTTT

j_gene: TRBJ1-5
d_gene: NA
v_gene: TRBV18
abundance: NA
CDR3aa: CASSPDSFSNQPQHF
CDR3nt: TGTGCCAGCTCACCGGACAGCTTTAGCAATCAGCCCCAGCATTTT

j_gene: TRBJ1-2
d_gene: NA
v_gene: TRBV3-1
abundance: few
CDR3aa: CASSQPGRGRGYTF
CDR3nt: TGTGCCAGCAGCCAACCGGGGCGGGGGAGAGGCTACACCTTC

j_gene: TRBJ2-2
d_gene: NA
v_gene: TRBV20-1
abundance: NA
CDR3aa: CSARDWTGELFF
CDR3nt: TGCAGTGCTAGGGATTGGACCGGGGAGCTGTTTTTT

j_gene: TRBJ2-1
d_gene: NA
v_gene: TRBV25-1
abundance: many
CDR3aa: CASTGGWNEQFF
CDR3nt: TGTGCCAGCACAGGGGGGTGGAATGAGCAGTTCTTC

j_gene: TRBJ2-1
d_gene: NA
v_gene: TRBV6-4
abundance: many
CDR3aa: CASTPNPGGLNEQFF
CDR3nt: TGTGCCAGCACCCCTAACCCAGGCGGGTTAAATGAGCAGTTCTTC

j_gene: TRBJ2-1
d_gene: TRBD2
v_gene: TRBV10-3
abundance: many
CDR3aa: CAISGRTSGGLSSYNEQFF
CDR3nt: TGTGCCATCAGTGGAAGGACTAGCGGGGGGCTTAGCTCCTACAATGAGCAGTTCTTC

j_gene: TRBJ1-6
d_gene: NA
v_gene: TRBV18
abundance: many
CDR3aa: CASSPARDSPLHF
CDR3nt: TGTGCCAGCTCACCCGCCAGGGATTCACCCCTCCACTTT

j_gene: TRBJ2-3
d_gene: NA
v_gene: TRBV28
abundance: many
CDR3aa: CASSSKRTLAWEWSYTDTQYF
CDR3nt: TGTGCCAGCAGTTCCAAGCGGACGCTAGCGTGGGAATGGAGCTACACAGATACGCAGTATTTT

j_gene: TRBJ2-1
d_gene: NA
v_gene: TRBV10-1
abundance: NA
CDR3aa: CASSDHPIGIADNEQFF
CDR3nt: TGCGCCAGCAGTGACCACCCCATTGGGATAGCGGACAATGAGCAGTTCTTC

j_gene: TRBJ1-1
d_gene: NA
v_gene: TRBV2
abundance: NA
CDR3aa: CASSEQSNTEAFF
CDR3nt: TGTGCCAGCAGTGAACAATCGAACACTGAAGCTTTCTTT

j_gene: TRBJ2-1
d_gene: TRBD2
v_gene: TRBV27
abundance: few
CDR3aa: CASSSQRESTNEQFF
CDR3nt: TGTGCCAGCAGTTCGCAGCGGGAGTCAACGAATGAGCAGTTCTTC

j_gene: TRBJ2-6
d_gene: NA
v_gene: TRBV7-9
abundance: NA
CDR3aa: CASSLEKMSSGANVLTF
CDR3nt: TGTGCCAGCAGCTTAGAGAAGATGAGCTCTGGGGCCAACGTCCTGACTTTC

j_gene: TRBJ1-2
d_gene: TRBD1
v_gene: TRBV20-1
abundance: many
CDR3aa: CSARDMTGSGYTF
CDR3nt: TGCAGTGCTAGAGACATGACAGGGTCTGGCTACACCTTC

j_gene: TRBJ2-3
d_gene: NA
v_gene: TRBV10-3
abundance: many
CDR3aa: CAIWPSRTDTQYF
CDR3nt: TGTGCCATCTGGCCCTCTCGCACAGATACGCAGTATTTT

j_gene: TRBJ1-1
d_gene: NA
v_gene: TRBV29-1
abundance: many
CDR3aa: CSVKNTEAFF
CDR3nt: TGCAGCGTTAAGAACACTGAAGCTTTCTTT

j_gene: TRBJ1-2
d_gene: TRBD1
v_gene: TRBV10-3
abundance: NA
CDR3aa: CAISPSTGGSYGYTF
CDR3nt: TGTGCCATCAGTCCATCGACAGGGGGCAGCTATGGCTACACCTTC

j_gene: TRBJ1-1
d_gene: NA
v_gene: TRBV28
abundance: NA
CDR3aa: CASSLHGGSDTEAFF
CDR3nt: TGTGCCAGCAGTTTACATGGGGGCTCGGACACTGAAGCTTTCTTT

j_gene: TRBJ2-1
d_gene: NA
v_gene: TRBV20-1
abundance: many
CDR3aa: CSAPVLSGNEQFF
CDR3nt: TGCAGTGCCCCTGTCCTTAGCGGCAATGAGCAGTTCTTC

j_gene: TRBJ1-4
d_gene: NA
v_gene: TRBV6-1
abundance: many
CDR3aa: CASSEPPFEKLFF
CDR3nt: TGTGCCAGCAGCGAGCCCCCTTTTGAAAAACTGTTTTTT